The clone carrying this T cell receptor (beta chain) was recorded once. Sequencing used immunoSEQ multiplex PCR; TCRdb keeps in-frame clones, though not all of them. Seen here are roughly 430,000 clones, about 88% observed once, and the top ten hold roughly 1.4%. This record comes from a study of blood T cell repertoires in COVID-19. Study-level background: PBMCs, B-cell-depleted T cells, or T cells were the source of the cDNA or gDNA that made up the material.

Participants were aged about 18 to 100 years from 20 to 30 US areas. Clinical history as reported by participants underpinned cohort assignment. A case of COVID-19 had been met by exposed participants within 2 weeks before study entry. This receptor was identified in a woman aged 18-29 years who had been exposed to COVID-19. Material: PBMCs or T cells enriched from blood (not recorded which).

In DNA form, the CDR3 reads TGTGCCAGCAGTTTACCCCAGGGGAGTAACACTGAAGCTTTCTTT. Encoded protein: CASSLPQGSNTEAFF. The gene calls are TRBV28 and TRBJ1-1, with D perhaps TRBD1 (6 bases). CDR3 length equals 15 residues. Trimming took off 2 bases at V and 2 bases at J, with 12 bases between the two ends. Germline values: CDR1 MDHEN, CDR2 SYDVKM.